The 17 T cell receptor beta chains below come from one sample, sequenced in a study of T cell responses to AZD1222 COVID-19 vaccine. Clones were read by immunoSEQ multiplex PCR, and TCRdb kept only the in-frame ones, dropping some. The sample carries approximately 120,000 clones, about 88% recorded once. This sample comprised peripheral blood, obtained on day 0 of AZD1222 vaccination. These receptors all come from an adult in good health.

This chain uses TRBV7-3 with TRBJ2-3, with D possibly being TRBD2 (7 bases). Trimming pared 5 bases from V and 0 bases from J, leaving 21 bases between. Germline CDR1 is SGHTA and CDR2 is FQGTGA. The CDR3 is 18 amino acids. The CDR3 loop reads CASSQRLSGGLSTDTQYF. In nucleotides, the CDR3 is TGTGCCAGCAGCCAAAGGCTATCGGGGGGCCTAAGCACAGATACGCAGTATTTT.

The chain recombines TRBV6-5 with TRBJ2-7; D unresolved. Germline values: CDR1 MNHEY, CDR2 SVGAGI. The V end lost 0 bases, the J end lost 0 bases, and 12 bases lay between the germline ends. This CDR3 contains 16 residues. CDR3 coding DNA: TGTGCCAGCAGTTACTCTAGGGAACTGAGCTCCTACGAGCAGTACTTC. This sequence encodes CASSYSRELSSYEQYF.

The chain recombines TRBV5-1 with TRBJ2-1; possibly TRBD1 for D (5 bases). Germline CDR1 and CDR2: SGHRS and YFSETQ. This CDR3 contains 16 residues. The V end lost 5 bases, the J end lost 7 bases, and 22 bases lay between the germline ends. The CDR3 coding sequence is TGCGCCAGCAGTCTTGGTCCTTTGGGGCCTGGGAATGAGCAGTTCTTC. Protein product: CASSLGPLGPGNEQFF.

The rearrangement joins TRBV6-5 to TRBJ1-2; the match to TRBD1 covers 9 bases. The CDR3 is 15 residues long. The germline gives CDR1 MNHEY, CDR2 SVGAGI. V shed 7 bases, J shed 4 bases, and the junction held 10 bases outside the gene matches. CDR3 bases: TGTGCCAGCAACCCGACAGGGGGAACGGTCTATGGCTACACCTTC. It translates to CASNPTGGTVYGYTF.

The rearrangement uses TRBV18 and TRBJ2-5; TRBD2 is a possible D gene (5 bases). The CDR3 covers 14 residues. Trimming cost V 3 bases and J 5 bases, with 13 bases left between them. Germline CDR1 and CDR2: KGHSH and LQKENI. The CDR3 sequence is CASSPRTLGETQYF. The CDR3 DNA follows: TGTGCCAGCTCACCGCGGACTCTGGGGGAGACCCAGTACTTC.

Of note for this clone: This same CDR3 is encoded by further DNA sequences in the sample. This sequence joins TRBV19 and TRBJ1-1; perhaps TRBD1 as D (6 bases). Looked up from germline, CDR1 is LNHDA and CDR2 is SQIVND (reference sequence). V was trimmed by 3 bases and J by 1 base, leaving 9 bases between them. This CDR3 comprises 14 residues. The CDR3 sequence: CASSIRGPNTEAFF. DNA of the CDR3: TGTGCCAGTAGTATCAGGGGACCGAACACTGAAGCTTTCTTT.

The CDR3 sequence: CASQRQGTGGLGYTF. CDR3 nucleotides: TGTGCCAGCCAAAGGCAGGGGACAGGGGGCCTTGGCTACACCTTC. The chain has TRBV5-6 and TRBJ1-2; 12 positions match TRBD1. The trim removed 7 bases at V and 7 bases at J, leaving 11 bases unmatched. Germline CDR1 is SGHDT and CDR2 is YYEEEE. There are 15 residues in the CDR3.

The genes are TRBV30 and TRBJ1-1; 9 nucleotides line up with TRBD1. CDR1 is GTSNPN, CDR2 SVGIG, per germline (reference sequence). Unmatched junction bases numbered 12, after V lost 8 bases and J lost 5 bases. The CDR3 has 14 residues. Written as DNA, the CDR3 is TGTGCCGGAACCAAGGGACAGGGTTTTACTGAAGCTTTCTTT. This codes for CAGTKGQGFTEAFF.

The genes are TRBV11-1 and TRBJ1-4; no reliable D call. The CDR3 spans 14 residues. Trimming removed 5 bases at V and 7 bases at J, with 14 bases between. Germline values: CDR1 SGHAT, CDR2 FQDESV (reference sequence). In DNA form, the CDR3 reads TGTGCCAGCAGCCCCGGGCTGGAAGGTGAAAAACTGTTTTTT. This codes for CASSPGLEGEKLFF. Complete variable domain (other parts from reference TRBV11-1 and TRBJ1-4): EAEVAQSPRYKITEKSQAVAFWCDPISGHATLYWYRQILGQGPELLVQFQDESVVDDSQLPKDRFSAERLKGVDSTLKIQPAELGDSAMYLCASSPGLEGEKLFFGSGTQLSVL.

V and J are TRBV7-2 and TRBJ2-7, with D possibly being TRBD1 or TRBD2 (5 bases each). Trimming removed 1 base at V and 6 bases at J, with 7 bases between. Germline V lookup: CDR1 SGHTA, CDR2 FQGNSA. The CDR3 extends over 12 amino acids. CDR3 sequence: CASSLGGGEQYF. The CDR3 nucleotides are TGTGCCAGCAGCTTAGGTGGGGGCGAGCAGTACTTC.

The gene calls are TRBV7-2 and TRBJ1-2; D uncertain. The germline gives CDR1 SGHTA, CDR2 FQGNSA. V was shortened by 2 bases and J by 5 bases, with 9 bases between the two germline ends. The CDR3 covers 13 residues. In DNA, the CDR3 is TGTGCCAGCAGCTTACAAGTCGGATATGGCTACACCTTC. The encoded protein is CASSLQVGYGYTF.

Concerning this clone: Other DNA sequences in this sample translate to the same CDR3. The chain uses TRBV10-3 and TRBJ2-3, with D unclear. V gave up 2 bases and J gave up 2 bases, with 5 bases separating them. This CDR3 region has 13 residues. From germline, CDR1 is ENHRY and CDR2 SYGVKD. This CDR3 is CAISEGFTDTQYF. The CDR3 DNA is TGTGCCATCAGTGAGGGGTTCACAGATACGCAGTATTTT.

The V and J genes are TRBV6-5 and TRBJ1-4, with D hard to call. This CDR3 has 14 amino acids. Germline CDR1 and CDR2: MNHEY and SVGAGI. Trimming cost V 4 bases and J 8 bases, with 14 bases left between them. In DNA, the CDR3 is TGTGCCAGCAGTTCCGGGGTGGGAAGGGAAAAACTGTTTTTT. This codes for CASSSGVGREKLFF.

The J gene is TRBJ1-2, the V gene TRBV29-1, with no clear D. Germline V gene lookup returns CDR1 SQVTM and CDR2 ANQGSEA. Trimming took off 7 bases at V and 2 bases at J, with 14 bases between the two ends. The CDR3 is 13 residues long. The DNA for the CDR3 is TGCAGCGCCCCAGACAACCTAAACTATGGCTACACCTTC. Translated: CSAPDNLNYGYTF.

V gene TRBV28 combines with J gene TRBJ1-2; D is unresolved. In germline, CDR1 is MDHEN, CDR2 SYDVKM. The ends were cut back, 5 bases at V and 4 bases at J, with 17 bases in the middle. The CDR3 is 15 residues long. The CDR3 reads CASSLPGPVGYGYTF. CDR3 bases: TGTGCCAGCAGTCTCCCGGGTCCCGTGGGCTATGGCTACACCTTC.

This clone was detected only once. The chain couples TRBV7-2 to TRBJ1-3; no definite D call. From germline, CDR1 is SGHTA and CDR2 FQGNSA. V was shortened by 5 bases and J by 0 bases, with 8 bases between the two germline ends. The CDR3 length is 14 residues. The CDR3 sequence: CASSVQSSGNTIYF. The CDR3 coding sequence is TGTGCCAGCAGCGTGCAGAGCTCTGGAAACACCATATATTTT.

J is TRBJ1-1 and V is TRBV15, with D possibly matching TRBD1 (6 bases). Trimming stripped 0 bases from V and 4 bases from J, with 9 bases between. CDR3 length equals 14 residues. CDR1 and CDR2 from the germline V gene are LNHNV and YYDKDF (reference sequence). CDR3 protein: CATSRETGFTEAFF. The CDR3 nucleotides are TGTGCCACCAGCAGAGAAACAGGGTTCACTGAAGCTTTCTTT.